These 26 T cell receptor beta chains share one sample of origin, sequenced in a study of cytotoxic CD8 clonotypes in ibrutinib-treated CLL. Libraries were prepared by immunoSEQ multiplex PCR; TCRdb keeps only in-frame clonotypes and omits some of them. This sample has about 29,000 clones; about 75% occur once, and the top ten carry 51%. The sequencing used PBMCs, collected after 36 months of ibrutinib treatment. The receptors were sampled from a human donor with chronic lymphocytic leukemia.

CDR3 nucleotide sequence: TGTGCCAGCAGCTTATCCGGCACCTACGAGCAGTACTTC. It codes for CASSLSGTYEQYF. The chain combines TRBV7-9 with TRBJ2-7; D unresolved. The V gene's germline CDR1 is SEHNR and CDR2 FQNEAQ (reference sequence). This CDR3 contains 13 residues. Trimming removed 2 bases at V and 2 bases at J, with 7 bases between.

This rearrangement joins TRBV19 to TRBJ1-3, with 9 bases identical to TRBD1. From germline, CDR1 is LNHDA and CDR2 SQIVND (reference sequence). With 9 bases clipped from V and 0 bases from J, the junction kept 3 bases outside the gene matches. The CDR3 consists of 14 residues. CDR3 sequence: CASMDRGSGNTIYF. CDR3 nucleotide sequence: TGTGCCAGCATGGACAGGGGCTCTGGAAACACCATATATTTT.

This rearrangement joins TRBV12-5 to TRBJ2-7; D might be TRBD1 or TRBD2, each matching 6 bases. CDR1 and CDR2 (germline): LGHNT, FRNRAP. CDR3 length: 13 residues. V was trimmed by 5 bases and J by 4 bases, leaving 12 bases between them. CDR3 residues: CASGPWGAYEQYF. The CDR3 nucleotides read TGTGCTAGTGGTCCCTGGGGGGCTTACGAGCAGTACTTC.

The V call is TRBV6-1, the J call TRBJ2-3; a possible D gene is TRBD2 (6 bases). The V end was cut by 6 bases, the J end by 5 bases, with 18 bases between. This CDR3 has 15 residues. Germline-derived CDR1 and CDR2 are MNHNS and SASEGT. The CDR3 is CASSSPWDFLDTQYF. CDR3 DNA sequence: TGTGCCAGCAGCTCACCATGGGACTTTCTAGATACGCAGTATTTT.

This chain joins TRBV5-6 and TRBJ1-1; TRBD1 is a possible D gene (6 bases). Trimming stripped 4 bases from V and 10 bases from J, with 20 bases between. Germline V gene lookup returns CDR1 SGHDT and CDR2 YYEEEE. The CDR3 has 14 residues. The DNA of the CDR3 is TGTGCCAGCAGCGCGGACAGTTCTTATTCAAGAGCTTTCTTT. It codes for CASSADSSYSRAFF.

The chain uses TRBV7-7 and TRBJ2-2, with D hard to call. Germline CDR1 and CDR2: SSHAT and FNYEAQ (reference sequence). The CDR3 runs 13 residues. V gave up 5 bases and J gave up 3 bases, with 7 bases separating them. The DNA for the CDR3 is TGTGCCAGCAGCCCCCGTGACACCGGGGAGCTGTTTTTT. Its protein is CASSPRDTGELFF.

This chain connects TRBV4-1 to TRBJ2-7, with TRBD1 identical over 9 bases. CDR1 MGHRA and CDR2 YSYEKL come from the germline V gene. V shed 5 bases and J 6 bases; nucleotides not matched to a gene: 8. The CDR3 extends over 14 amino acids. The DNA for the CDR3 is TGCGCCAGCAGCAAGGGGGACAGGGTGCCCGAGCAGTACTTC. Its protein product is CASSKGDRVPEQYF.

This chain joins TRBV4-1 and TRBJ1-2; weak D call: TRBD1 (6 bases). CDR1 MGHRA and CDR2 YSYEKL come from the germline V gene. The CDR3 is 18 amino acids. V lost 1 base and J lost 0, with 18 bases in between. CDR3 sequence: CASSQVPVIRGPNYGYTF. In DNA form, the CDR3 reads TGCGCCAGCAGCCAAGTGCCCGTTATACGGGGGCCTAACTATGGCTACACCTTC.

This clone has only one observation. The genes are TRBV7-9 and TRBJ1-5; no reliable D call. The CDR3 runs to 13 residues. V shed 1 base and J shed 7 bases, with 8 bases lying between them. Germline CDR1 reads SEHNR; CDR2 reads FQNEAQ (reference sequence). The CDR3 protein is CASSLGWGQPQHF. Written as DNA, the CDR3 is TGTGCCAGCAGCTTAGGGTGGGGACAGCCCCAGCATTTT.

CDR3 sequence reads: CASSKISSNTEAFF. The CDR3, as DNA: TGTGCCAGCAGCAAAATATCCTCGAACACTGAAGCTTTCTTT. The chain carries TRBV9 and TRBJ1-1; no firm D call. The CDR3 loop spans 14 amino acids. V was clipped by 4 bases and J by 1 base, with 11 bases between them. Germline lookup yields CDR1 SGDLS and CDR2 YYNGEE.

This sequence joins TRBV7-8 and TRBJ1-1; D unresolved. This CDR3 is built from 13 residues. Trimming stripped 0 bases from V and 4 bases from J, with 6 bases between. From germline, CDR1 is SGHVS and CDR2 FQNEAQ. The DNA for the CDR3 is TGTGCCAGCAGCTTAGCGGTAGTCACTGAAGCTTTCTTT. Encoded protein: CASSLAVVTEAFF. The full variable domain, rest sourced from reference TRBV7-8 and TRBJ1-1, is GAGVSQSPRYKVAKRGQDVALRCDPISGHVSLFWYQQALGQGPEFLTYFQNEAQLDKSGLPSDRFFAERPEGSVSTLKIQRTQQEDSAVYLCASSLAVVTEAFFGQGTRLTVV.

V gene TRBV6-5 combines with J gene TRBJ2-2, with D unclear. V dropped 6 bases and J dropped 0 bases, with 8 bases sitting between them. This CDR3 comprises 14 residues. Per the germline V gene, CDR1 is MNHEY and CDR2 is SVGAGI. The CDR3 here is CASSTTANTGELFF. CDR3 nucleotides: TGTGCCAGCAGCACCACAGCGAACACCGGGGAGCTGTTTTTT.

V and J are TRBV2 and TRBJ2-5; D not certain. V was cut by 6 bases and J by 7 bases, with 9 bases left in between. This CDR3 is 11 amino acids long. Germline lookup yields CDR1 SNHLY and CDR2 FYNNEI. In DNA, the CDR3 is TGTGCCAGCAGGGCATCCGGGACCCAGTACTTC. Translating gives CASRASGTQYF.

The chain is built from TRBV7-3 and TRBJ2-5, with D unresolved. Germline-derived CDR1 and CDR2 are SGHTA and FQGTGA. This CDR3 region has 15 residues. V lost 2 bases and J 2 bases, leaving 12 bases between the germline ends. CDR3 coding DNA: TGTGCCAGCAGCTTACTTGGCACTCGACAAGAGACCCAGTACTTC. It encodes CASSLLGTRQETQYF.

The chain carries TRBV7-9 and TRBJ1-1; the match to TRBD1 covers 8 bases. The trim removed 7 bases at V and 1 base at J, leaving 2 bases unmatched. Germline V CDR1 and CDR2: SEHNR, FQNEAQ (reference sequence). The CDR3 spans 13 residues. CDR3: CASIGTGNTEAFF. Here the CDR3 DNA reads TGTGCCAGCATCGGGACAGGGAACACTGAAGCTTTCTTT.

The chain combines TRBV11-1 with TRBJ2-2; 14 bases are shared with TRBD2. The CDR3 length is 16 residues. Looked up from germline, CDR1 is SGHAT and CDR2 is FQDESV (reference sequence). Unmatched junction bases numbered 3, after V lost 5 bases and J lost 4 bases. The CDR3 nucleotides read TGTGCCAGCAGCCACGGACTAGCGGGGGGCACCGGGGAGCTGTTTTTT. Translating gives CASSHGLAGGTGELFF.

This clone was picked up one time. This chain uses TRBV6-5 with TRBJ1-2; D call uncertain. V was cut by 5 bases and J by 2 bases, with 9 bases left in between. This CDR3 spans 13 amino acids. Germline V CDR1 and CDR2: MNHEY, SVGAGI. CDR3 in amino acids: CASSEAQNYGYTF. The CDR3 DNA reads TGTGCCAGCAGTGAAGCGCAGAACTATGGCTACACCTTC.

V gene TRBV15 combines with J gene TRBJ2-7; TRBD2 matches at 8 bases. CDR3 length equals 14 residues. Looked up from germline, CDR1 is LNHNV and CDR2 is YYDKDF (reference sequence). The J segment lost 0 bases and the V segment lost 3 bases, leaving 1 base of the junction unmatched. The CDR3 coding sequence is TGTGCCACCAGCAGCGGGACTAGCTCCTACGAGCAGTACTTC. Residues: CATSSGTSSYEQYF.

The V gene is TRBV29-1, the J gene TRBJ1-3; 7 positions agree with TRBD1. This CDR3 has 14 residues. J was trimmed by 3 bases and V by 4 bases; bases with no gene match: 6. Per the germline V gene, CDR1 is SQVTM and CDR2 is ANQGSEA. CDR3 amino acids: CSVVTGAFGNTIYF. CDR3 DNA sequence: TGCAGCGTTGTCACAGGGGCTTTTGGAAACACCATATATTTT.

V gene TRBV29-1 combines with J gene TRBJ2-7; no clear D gene. Trimming pared 4 bases from V and 0 bases from J, leaving 10 bases between. The length of the CDR3 is 13 residues. Per the germline V gene, CDR1 is SQVTM and CDR2 is ANQGSEA. The DNA for the CDR3 is TGCAGCGTTGTGCCCCCGAGCTCCTACGAGCAGTACTTC. It is translated as CSVVPPSSYEQYF.

This clone was observed once. J is TRBJ1-5 and V is TRBV7-2; TRBD1 might be the D (5 bases). V was pared by 5 bases and J by 6 bases, with 17 bases between. The CDR3 is 15 residues long. Germline V gene data show CDR1 as SGHTA and CDR2 as FQGNSA. CDR3 nucleotide sequence: TGTGCCAGCAGCCCCCGATGGGGCCTAGGTCAGCCCCAGCATTTT. It specifies CASSPRWGLGQPQHF.

This chain links TRBV25-1 with TRBJ2-5; D uncertain. V lost 4 bases and J lost 4, with 10 bases in between. Germline V CDR1 and CDR2: MGHDK, SYGVNS. The CDR3 is 13 amino acids. The CDR3 reads CASSASWGETQYF. As DNA, the CDR3 is TGTGCCAGCAGTGCCTCCTGGGGAGAGACCCAGTACTTC. The entire variable domain, with the rest obtained from reference TRBV25-1 and TRBJ2-5, is as follows: EADIYQTPRYLVIGTGKKITLECSQTMGHDKMYWYQQDPGMELHLIHYSYGVNSTEKGDLSSESTVSRIRTEHFPLTLESARPSHTSQYLCASSASWGETQYFGPGTRLLVL.

This clone was seen only once. The genes are TRBV29-1 and TRBJ2-7; 13 nucleotides agree with TRBD2. The V and J ends lost 0 bases and 2 bases, in that order; junction bases with no gene match: 7. The CDR3 extends over 17 amino acids. Germline-derived CDR1 and CDR2 are SQVTM and ANQGSEA. The CDR3, as DNA: TGCAGCGTTGAAGATCCCGGGACTAGCGGGGCTACCTACGAGCAGTACTTC. Residues: CSVEDPGTSGATYEQYF.

The chain joins TRBV5-1 to TRBJ2-2; D tentatively reads TRBD1 or TRBD2 (6 bases each). In germline, CDR1 is SGHRS, CDR2 YFSETQ. The CDR3 spans 14 residues. Deletions cut 0 bases from V and 6 bases from J, with 9 bases between. CDR3 DNA: TGCGCCAGCAGCTTGGACAGGGAGGCCGGGGAGCTGTTTTTT. Amino acid sequence: CASSLDREAGELFF.

This rearrangement joins TRBV5-1 to TRBJ1-2; a possible D gene is TRBD1 (6 bases). V lost 2 bases and J lost 8, with 16 bases in between. Germline lookup yields CDR1 SGHRS and CDR2 YFSETQ. This CDR3 region has 14 residues. The CDR3 DNA reads as TGCGCCAGCAGCTTTATACAGGGAGAGGAGGGCTACACCTTC. This encodes CASSFIQGEEGYTF. The full variable domain, rest sourced from reference TRBV5-1 and TRBJ1-2, is KAGVTQTPRYLIKTRGQQVTLSCSPISGHRSVSWYQQTPGQGLQFLFEYFSETQRNKGNFPGRFSGRQFSNSRSEMNVSTLELGDSALYLCASSFIQGEEGYTFGSGTRLTVV.

This chain joins TRBV13 and TRBJ2-5, with a tentative D call TRBD1 (7 bases). This CDR3 spans 14 amino acids. V lost 1 base, J lost 7 bases, and 13 bases lay in between. Per the germline V gene, CDR1 is PRHDT and CDR2 is FYEKMQ (reference sequence). The CDR3 DNA follows: TGTGCCAGCAGCTTAGACAGGGGAGCGGGGACCCAGTACTTC. As protein: CASSLDRGAGTQYF.